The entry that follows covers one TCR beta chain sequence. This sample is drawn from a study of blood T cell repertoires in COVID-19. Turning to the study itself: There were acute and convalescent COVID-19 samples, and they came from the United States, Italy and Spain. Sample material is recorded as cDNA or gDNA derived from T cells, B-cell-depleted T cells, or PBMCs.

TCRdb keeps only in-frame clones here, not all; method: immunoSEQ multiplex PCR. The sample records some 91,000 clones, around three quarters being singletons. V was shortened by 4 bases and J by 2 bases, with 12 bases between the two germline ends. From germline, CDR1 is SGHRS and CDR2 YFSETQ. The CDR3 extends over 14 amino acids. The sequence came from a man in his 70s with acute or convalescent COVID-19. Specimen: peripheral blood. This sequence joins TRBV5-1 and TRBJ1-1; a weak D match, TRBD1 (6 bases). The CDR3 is CASSVDSRNTEAFF. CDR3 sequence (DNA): TGCGCCAGCAGCGTGGACAGCCGTAACACTGAAGCTTTCTTT.